The 22 T cell receptor beta chains presented below share a single source sample, sequenced in a study of T cells in Graves' hyperthyroidism and ophthalmopathy. Amplification targeted TCR beta CDR3 regions from RNA transcripts. The HTBI primer set served for first-round RT-PCR of the TCR CDR3. TCRdb independently ran MiXCR on the multiplex PCR reads; one entry per CDR3 protein. The sample holds hundreds of thousands of distinct CDR3 sequences; over 40% are singletons and the top ten take approximately 7.2%. Specimen: peripheral blood or thyroid tissue (not recorded which). These receptors came from an adult man with Graves' disease, either hyperthyroidism or ophthalmopathy (not recorded which).

The sample holds a few counts of this clonotype. V gene TRBV11-2 combines with J gene TRBJ1-4; tentatively, D is TRBD1 (5 bases). The CDR3 contains 16 residues. Germline V CDR1 and CDR2: SGHAT, FQNNGV. The germline V and J ends were trimmed by 5 bases and 5 bases, with 18 bases remaining between them. The DNA of the CDR3 is TGTGCCAGCAGCCCGTTTGATCCACGGGGGAATGAAAAACTGTTTTTT. This codes for CASSPFDPRGNEKLFF.

CDR3 nucleotide sequence: TGTGCCACCAGATTTCGAGGGGTTCAAGAGACCCAGTACTTC. Protein product: CATRFRGVQETQYF. The J gene is TRBJ2-5, the V gene TRBV15; either TRBD1 or TRBD2 may fit D (5 bases each). Germline V gene data show CDR1 as LNHNV and CDR2 as YYDKDF (reference sequence). The V end lost 6 bases, the J end lost 2 bases, and 13 bases lay between the germline ends. This CDR3 region has 14 residues.

The V and J genes are TRBV2 and TRBJ1-6; D gene ambiguous. Between the trimmed V and J ends, which lost 1 base and 7 bases, there was a span of 8 bases. Germline loops: CDR1 SNHLY, CDR2 FYNNEI. This CDR3 contains 14 residues. DNA of the CDR3: TGTGCCAGCAGTGAAGGGGCCCTAAATTCACCCCTCCACTTT. Protein sequence: CASSEGALNSPLHF.

The J gene is TRBJ1-1, the V gene TRBV6-4, with D possibly TRBD1 on 6 matching bases. The CDR3 contains 16 residues. Germline V gene sequence: CDR1 MRHNA, CDR2 SNTAGT. The V end was cut by 0 bases, the J end by 5 bases, with 16 bases between. CDR3 amino acids: CASSDSDGGRGTEAFF. CDR3 bases: TGTGCCAGCAGTGACTCGGACGGGGGGCGCGGTACTGAAGCTTTCTTT.

This clonotype was recorded at least ten times. The rearrangement uses TRBV2 and TRBJ1-5, with a weak D call TRBD1 (5 bases). Germline CDR1 reads SNHLY; CDR2 reads FYNNEI. The CDR3 runs to 14 residues. V was shortened by 6 bases and J by 0 bases, with 9 bases between the two germline ends. The CDR3 loop reads CASSRTYSNQPQHF. For the CDR3, the DNA is TGTGCCAGCAGCCGGACATATAGCAATCAGCCCCAGCATTTT. Looking up the rest from reference TRBV2 and TRBJ1-5 gives the full variable domain: EPEVTQTPSHQVTQMGQEVILRCVPISNHLYFYWYRQILGQKVEFLVSFYNNEISEKSEIFDDQFSVERPDGSNFTLKIRSTKLEDSAMYFCASSRTYSNQPQHFGDGTRLSIL.

The gene calls are TRBV7-9 and TRBJ1-2, with D perhaps TRBD1 (6 bases). Trimming stripped 5 bases from V and 0 bases from J, with 19 bases between. This CDR3 has 17 amino acids. Per germline, CDR1 SEHNR and CDR2 FQNEAQ (reference sequence). The CDR3: CASSKDSTVPANYGYTF. The CDR3 DNA reads TGTGCCAGCAGCAAGGACAGCACCGTCCCCGCTAACTATGGCTACACCTTC.

The chain carries TRBV5-1 and TRBJ2-5, with a tentative D call TRBD2 (6 bases). The DNA end lines up better with TRBJ2-7; the J call may be wrong. Germline-derived CDR1 and CDR2 are SGHRS and YFSETQ. This CDR3 is built from 15 residues. The CDR3 region has the DNA TGCGCCAGCAGCTTGGAGGGAGGTAACTACTACGAGCAGTACTTC. It is translated as CASSLEGGNYYEQYF.

In this sample, this clonotype turned up a few times. This chain connects TRBV6-5 to TRBJ2-5, with D possibly being TRBD1 or TRBD2 (5 bases each). The V end was cut by 7 bases, the J end by 5 bases, with 8 bases between. This CDR3 has 11 residues. Germline lookup yields CDR1 MNHEY and CDR2 SVGAGI. The CDR3: CASKEGETQYF. CDR3 bases: TGTGCCAGCAAAGAGGGGGAGACCCAGTACTTC.

This rearrangement joins TRBV20-1 to TRBJ2-7, with TRBD1 matching 8 bases. CDR1 and CDR2 (germline): DFQATT, SNEGSKA (reference sequence). After removal of 4 bases from V and 5 bases from J, the junction contained 10 bases not matched to a gene. The CDR3 is 14 amino acids. Here the CDR3 DNA reads TGCAGTGCTATGGTGGACAGGGTGAGAGACGAGCAGTACTTC. Its protein product is CSAMVDRVRDEQYF.

This clonotype was seen many times. V usage is TRBV2 and J usage is TRBJ1-4, with TRBD1 as a possible D gene (5 bases). Per the germline V gene, CDR1 is SNHLY and CDR2 is FYNNEI. The CDR3 sequence is 13 residues long. V lost 11 bases and J 8 bases, leaving 18 bases between the germline ends. As DNA, the CDR3 is TGTGCCGGGGCCGCCGACAGCTACGAAAAACTGTTTTTT. Protein sequence: CAGAADSYEKLFF.

Worth noting for this clonotype: The limits of the CDR3 on the DNA are not certain, so only TCRdb's listed CDR3 is given. The chain links TRBV2 to TRBJ2-2. The CDR3 totals 11 residues, both ends included. Germline CDR1 SNHLY, CDR2 FYNNEI. This CDR3 is CASSVPGSCFF.

Comments on this clonotype: This may arise from a read error, as a much more abundant clone is one base away. V gene TRBV7-9 combines with J gene TRBJ2-5; unclear D gene. The J call may be in error: the DNA end matches TRBJ2-7 better. The CDR3 is 14 amino acids. Germline CDR1 reads SEHNR; CDR2 reads FQNEAQ (reference sequence). CDR3 in DNA: TGTGCCAGCAGCTTAGGCGGAGTAGTCTACGAGCAGTACTTC. Translated: CASSLGGVVYEQYF.

The rearrangement uses TRBV25-1 and TRBJ1-6; 10 bases line up with TRBD1. Trimming removed 8 bases from V and 6 bases from J; junction bases left unmatched: 10. The V gene's germline CDR1 is MGHDK and CDR2 SYGVNS. CDR3 length: 16 amino acids. CDR3 sequence: CASVRTGGTPNSPLHF. The CDR3 DNA sequence: TGTGCCAGCGTCCGGACAGGGGGAACTCCTAATTCACCCCTCCACTTT.

On this clonotype: The junction differs from germline at one of its ends, possibly a read error. V and J are TRBV7-9 and TRBJ2-7; tentative D call: TRBD2 (5 bases). The CDR3 is 11 residues long. CDR1 and CDR2 (germline): SEHNR, FQNEAQ (reference sequence). The CDR3 spells CASTNTGELYF. CDR3 bases: TGTGCCAGCACGAACACCGGGGAGCTGTACTTC.

This clonotype was found a few times. V gene TRBV12-3 or TRBV12-4 combines with J gene TRBJ2-2; 7 nucleotides match TRBD1. This CDR3 contains 12 residues. CDR3 in DNA: TGTGCTACCTCGACAGGGACCGGGGAGCTGTTTTTT. This codes for CATSTGTGELFF.

This clonotype was detected a few times. The chain links TRBV6-1 to TRBJ2-2; D may be TRBD2 (5 bases). This CDR3 has 12 amino acids. Germline V gene lookup returns CDR1 MNHNS and CDR2 SASEGT. V was cut by 8 bases and J by 3 bases, with 7 bases left in between. The CDR3, as DNA: TGTGCCAGCGAGGAGGACACCGGGGAGCTGTTTTTT. Encoded protein: CASEEDTGELFF.

This clonotype appeared once. The V and J genes are TRBV10-3 and TRBJ2-2; D perhaps matches TRBD2 (6 bases). V gave up 2 bases and J gave up 0 bases, with 16 bases separating them. CDR3 size: 18 residues. CDR1 ENHRY and CDR2 SYGVKD come from the germline V gene. The CDR3 protein is CAISEGGLSHSNTGELFF. DNA of the CDR3: TGTGCCATCAGTGAGGGAGGGTTATCCCACTCGAACACCGGGGAGCTGTTTTTT.

This chain joins TRBV25-1 and TRBJ1-6; 8 bases fit TRBD1. This CDR3 comprises 16 residues. J lost 10 bases, V lost 6 bases, and 14 bases had no gene match. The germline V gene encodes CDR1 MGHDK and CDR2 SYGVNS. CDR3 amino acids: CASRDQGARVRSPLHF. The DNA for the CDR3 is TGTGCCAGCAGGGATCAGGGGGCGCGAGTAAGGTCACCCCTCCACTTT.

The V and J genes are TRBV19 and TRBJ1-5; no firm D call. Germline assignment: CDR1 LNHDA and CDR2 SQIVND (reference sequence). CDR3 length: 13 residues. Deletions cut 4 bases from V and 6 bases from J, with 10 bases between. The CDR3 spells CASSNVGFQPQHF. The DNA of the CDR3 is TGTGCCAGTAGTAATGTGGGGTTTCAGCCCCAGCATTTT.

V is TRBV28 and J is TRBJ1-2; D ambiguous. The V end lost 6 bases, the J end lost 6 bases, and 11 bases lay between the germline ends. The germline V gene encodes CDR1 MDHEN and CDR2 SYDVKM. The CDR3 spans 12 residues. The CDR3 is CASSPIVDGYTF. The CDR3 DNA is TGTGCCAGCAGCCCCATAGTTGATGGCTACACCTTC.

The chain recombines TRBV20-1 with TRBJ2-7, with 7 bases that match TRBD1. J gave up 3 bases and V 2 bases, and 4 bases lay outside the gene matches. CDR3 length: 13 residues. CDR1 and CDR2 from the germline V gene are DFQATT and SNEGSKA (reference sequence). The CDR3 nucleotides read TGCAGTGCTAGACCGGGACAGAACTACGAGCAGTACTTC. Amino acids: CSARPGQNYEQYF.

This clonotype was seen a handful of times. V is TRBV14 and J is TRBJ1-5; TRBD1 might be the D (5 bases). The V end lost 1 base, the J end lost 7 bases, and 17 bases lay between the germline ends. Germline values: CDR1 SGHDN, CDR2 FVKESK. The CDR3 totals 16 residues. This CDR3 is CASSQGGREIGQPQHF. The CDR3 nucleotides are TGTGCCAGCAGCCAAGGGGGCAGGGAAATAGGGCAGCCCCAGCATTTT.